Listed here are 18 T cell receptor beta chains from one sample, sequenced in a study of blood T cell repertoires in COVID-19. Repertoires were generated with immunoSEQ multiplex PCR, while TCRdb's copy carries only in-frame clones and drops some. This table has 200,000 or so clones, around nine tenths appearing once. Sequencing was carried out using PBMCs or T cells enriched from blood (not recorded which). These receptors originate from a man under 40 who had recovered from COVID-19.

The CDR3 here is CASSSKTSSGRALETQYF. Written as DNA, the CDR3 is TGTGCCAGCAGCTCTAAGACCTCCAGCGGGAGGGCTCTAGAGACCCAGTACTTC. The chain links TRBV5-4 to TRBJ2-5; TRBD2 aligns across 10 bases. The V gene end was trimmed by 3 bases and the J gene end by 4 bases; junction bases not matched to a gene: 15. Germline V gene sequence: CDR1 SGHNT, CDR2 YYREEE (reference sequence). This CDR3 has 18 amino acids.

CDR3 amino acids: CASSLSGAFRTEAFF. CDR3 coding DNA: TGTGCCAGCAGCTTAAGTGGGGCCTTTAGGACTGAAGCTTTCTTT. The chain recombines TRBV6-5 with TRBJ1-1, with TRBD1 as a possible D gene (5 bases). V gave up 6 bases and J gave up 5 bases, with 19 bases separating them. Germline V CDR1 and CDR2: MNHEY, SVGAGI. CDR3 size: 15 residues.

This rearrangement joins TRBV25-1 to TRBJ1-1, with 10 bases fitting TRBD1. The CDR3 is 16 residues long. Losses at the gene ends were 6 bases for V and 5 bases for J; bases not matched to a gene: 12. CDR1 and CDR2 (germline): MGHDK, SYGVNS. The CDR3 nucleotides read TGTGCCAGCAGCAAGGGGACAGGGGCCGCTTATACTGAAGCTTTCTTT. This translates into CASSKGTGAAYTEAFF.

This chain uses TRBV30 with TRBJ1-2, with 9 bases identical to TRBD1. J was trimmed by 4 bases and V by 4 bases; bases with no gene match: 13. The CDR3 loop spans 16 amino acids. Germline-derived CDR1 and CDR2 are GTSNPN and SVGIG (reference sequence). CDR3 residues: CAWTTGQGSFLYGYTF. As DNA, the CDR3 is TGTGCCTGGACGACGGGACAGGGTTCTTTCCTCTATGGCTACACCTTC.

This rearrangement joins TRBV7-8 to TRBJ1-6; possibly TRBD1 for D (5 bases). Trimming shortened V by 3 bases and J by 8 bases, and 20 bases separated the two germline ends. The CDR3 is 17 amino acids. The germline V gene encodes CDR1 SGHVS and CDR2 FQNEAQ. The CDR3: CASSFGRGAGPYSPLHF. CDR3 nucleotide sequence: TGTGCCAGCAGCTTCGGGCGCGGGGCAGGACCGTATTCACCCCTCCACTTT.

The chain is built from TRBV7-3 and TRBJ2-1, with 7 bases fitting TRBD2. CDR3 length: 15 residues. The V and J ends lost 5 bases and 0 bases, in that order; junction bases with no gene match: 4. Germline CDR1 reads SGHTA; CDR2 reads FQGTGA. In DNA, the CDR3 is TGTGCCAGCAGCCCTACTAGCGACTCCTACAATGAGCAGTTCTTC. Translated: CASSPTSDSYNEQFF.

The chain employs TRBV15 and TRBJ1-1; unclear D gene. The CDR3 extends over 15 amino acids. Looked up from germline, CDR1 is LNHNV and CDR2 is YYDKDF (reference sequence). V was pared by 0 bases and J by 3 bases, with 11 bases between. CDR3 coding DNA: TGTGCCACCAGCAGAGATCGGGGTATGGACACTGAAGCTTTCTTT. Translation gives CATSRDRGMDTEAFF. The full variable domain, with the rest looked up from reference TRBV15 and TRBJ1-1, is DAMVIQNPRYQVTQFGKPVTLSCSQTLNHNVMYWYQQKSSQAPKLLFHYYDKDFNNEADTPDNFQSRRPNTSFCFLDIRSPGLGDTAMYLCATSRDRGMDTEAFFGQGTRLTVV.

The chain has TRBV13 and TRBJ2-7; D is perhaps TRBD1 (5 bases). Germline CDR1 reads PRHDT; CDR2 reads FYEKMQ (reference sequence). The CDR3 has 14 residues. V was shortened by 6 bases and J by 2 bases, with 14 bases between the two germline ends. This CDR3 reads CASSPDIQTYEQYF. The CDR3 DNA reads TGTGCCAGCAGTCCGGACATACAGACCTACGAGCAGTACTTC.

The CDR3, as DNA: TGTGCCAGCAGTGACTCGTTCCAGCGGGGGGGCCGAAATACGCAGTATTTT. Translated: CASSDSFQRGGRNTQYF. The chain uses TRBV6-4 and TRBJ2-3, with TRBD2 identical over 10 bases. CDR1 is MRHNA, CDR2 SNTAGT, per germline. V trimming: 0 bases; J trimming: 7 bases; junction bases outside the gene matches: 10. The CDR3 extends over 17 amino acids.

V and J are TRBV5-5 and TRBJ1-3, with 8 bases aligning to TRBD1. This CDR3 has 15 amino acids. The J segment lost 3 bases and the V segment lost 2 bases, leaving 4 bases of the junction unmatched. Germline values: CDR1 SGHKS, CDR2 YYEKEE (reference sequence). CDR3 in amino acids: CASSFQGAIGNTIYF. In nucleotides, the CDR3 is TGTGCCAGCAGCTTTCAGGGGGCTATTGGAAACACCATATATTTT.

The genes are TRBV14 and TRBJ2-1; 8 bases align to TRBD2. The CDR3 spans 13 residues. The germline V gene has CDR1 SGHDN and CDR2 FVKESK. Trimming removed 4 bases from V and 8 bases from J; junction bases left unmatched: 4. CDR3 amino acids: CASSRLARDEQFF. The DNA of the CDR3 is TGTGCCAGCAGCCGACTAGCGAGGGATGAGCAGTTCTTC.

The gene calls are TRBV25-1 and TRBJ2-5; D gene uncertain. V was shortened by 7 bases and J by 7 bases, with 10 bases between the two germline ends. The CDR3 totals 11 residues. CDR1 is MGHDK, CDR2 SYGVNS, per germline. The CDR3 spells CASTSLWTQYF. In DNA, the CDR3 is TGTGCCAGCACCTCCCTCTGGACCCAGTACTTC.

The rearrangement joins TRBV3-1 (or the pseudogene TRBV3-2) to TRBJ1-5; 8 nucleotides agree with TRBD1. The V segment lost 4 bases and the J segment 5 bases; nucleotides outside the gene matches: 1. This CDR3 is built from 13 residues. Germline V gene lookup returns CDR1 LGHDT and CDR2 YNNKEL (reference sequence). The CDR3 nucleotides read TGTGCCAGCAGCCTACAGGGGGATCAGCCCCAGCATTTT. It yields the protein CASSLQGDQPQHF.

The V call is TRBV4-1, the J call TRBJ2-1; 9 nucleotides agree with TRBD1. J lost 10 bases, V lost 5 bases, and 15 bases had no gene match. The CDR3 spans 16 residues. Germline V gives CDR1 MGHRA, CDR2 YSYEKL. The DNA for the CDR3 is TGCGCCAGCAGCTCGACCGGGACAGGGCCTTGGGAGGAGCAGTTCTTC. Translated: CASSSTGTGPWEEQFF.

V is TRBV12-3 or TRBV12-4 and J is TRBJ2-3; D is perhaps TRBD2 (5 bases). CDR3 length equals 12 residues. With 6 bases removed from V and 5 bases from J, the gap between germline ends came to 9 bases. The CDR3 DNA reads TGTGCCAGCAGGAGGGCGGTAGATACGCAGTATTTT. Its protein is CASRRAVDTQYF.

The chain is built from TRBV13 and TRBJ2-7, with D possibly being TRBD1 (6 bases). Trimming pared 3 bases from V and 4 bases from J, leaving 16 bases between. The germline gives CDR1 PRHDT, CDR2 FYEKMQ (reference sequence). There are 15 residues in the CDR3. The CDR3 loop is CASSFGVDRSYEQYF. CDR3 bases: TGTGCCAGCAGCTTCGGAGTTGACAGGTCTTACGAGCAGTACTTC.

This clone was picked up a small number of times. For the CDR3, the DNA is TGTGCCAGCAGCCGCACAAACAATGAGCAGTTCTTC. It specifies CASSRTNNEQFF. The chain recombines TRBV12-3 or TRBV12-4 with TRBJ2-1, with D hard to call. The germline V and J ends were trimmed by 6 bases and 5 bases, with 8 bases remaining between them. The CDR3 sequence is 12 residues long.

The chain combines TRBV4-1 with TRBJ2-5, with D unresolved. The germline gives CDR1 MGHRA, CDR2 YSYEKL. The CDR3 extends over 15 amino acids. Trimming stripped 0 bases from V and 5 bases from J, with 13 bases between. CDR3 sequence reads: CASSQEGLVLETQYF. For the CDR3, the DNA is TGCGCCAGCAGCCAAGAGGGCCTTGTGTTGGAGACCCAGTACTTC.